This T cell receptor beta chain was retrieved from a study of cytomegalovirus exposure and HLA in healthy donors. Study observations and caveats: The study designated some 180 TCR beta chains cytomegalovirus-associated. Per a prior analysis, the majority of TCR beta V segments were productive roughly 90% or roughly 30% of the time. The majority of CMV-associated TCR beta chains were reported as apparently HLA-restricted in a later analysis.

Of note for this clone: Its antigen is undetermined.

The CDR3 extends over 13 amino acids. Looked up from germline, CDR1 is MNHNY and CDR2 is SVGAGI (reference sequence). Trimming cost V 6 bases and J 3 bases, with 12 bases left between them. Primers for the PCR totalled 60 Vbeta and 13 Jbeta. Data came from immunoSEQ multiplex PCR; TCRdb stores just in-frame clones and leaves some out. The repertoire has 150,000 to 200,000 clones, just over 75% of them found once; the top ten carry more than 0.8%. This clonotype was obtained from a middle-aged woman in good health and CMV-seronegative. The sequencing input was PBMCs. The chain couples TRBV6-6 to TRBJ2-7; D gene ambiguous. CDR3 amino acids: CASRDGVNYEQYF. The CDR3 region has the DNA TGTGCCAGCAGGGATGGAGTGAACTACGAGCAGTACTTC.